These T cell receptor beta chains were read from a single sample in a study of CD8 T cells in Susac syndrome. TCRdb redid the calling of the immunoSEQ multiplex PCR reads with MiXCR, one entry per CDR3 protein. The sample records around 170,000 distinct CDR3 sequences, just under 95% being singletons. The material sequenced was CD8+ T cells from PBMCs. The receptors were gathered from a human donor with Susac syndrome. Both conserved end residues are part of each CDR3. D genes are given only for firm matches. Clone size appears in some rows only: once, few, many, or a class for an expanded clone.

V,J,size,D,length,DNA,CDR3
TRBV10-2,TRBJ1-1,NA,NA,14,TGCGCCAGCAGAAAGAGCACAGGGCTTCAGGAAGCTTTCTTT,CASRKSTGLQEAFF
TRBV6-2/TRBV6-3,TRBJ1-1,NA,NA,15,TGTGCCAGCAGTTATCGGGACGAGTTAAGAACTGAAGCTTTCTTT,CASSYRDELRTEAFF
TRBV20-1,TRBJ1-6,NA,NA,15,TGCAGTGCTAGAGAGGGGACATCCTATAATTCACCCCTCCACTTT,CSAREGTSYNSPLHF
TRBV7-9,TRBJ1-1,NA,TRBD1,15,TGTGCCAGCAGCACGTCGGGCAGGGGGCCTGGTGAAGCTTTCTTT,CASSTSGRGPGEAFF
TRBV29-1,TRBJ2-5,NA,NA,10,TGCAGCGGGGGGGAAGAGACCCAGTACTTC,CSGGEETQYF
TRBV9,TRBJ2-1,NA,TRBD2,15,TGTGCCAGCGGCACTAGCGGGGGGCCCCTAAATGAGCAGTTCTTC,CASGTSGGPLNEQFF
TRBV19,TRBJ1-5,NA,NA,14,TGTGCCAGTAGTATGGTCCCTACCAATCAGCCCCAGCATTTT,CASSMVPTNQPQHF
TRBV28,TRBJ1-5,NA,TRBD1,16,TGTGCCAGCAGTTTAATTTTAGGACAGGGTCCCGTGGCCCAGCATTTT,CASSLILGQGPVAQHF
TRBV7-3,TRBJ2-1,NA,TRBD1,16,TGTGCCAGCAGCTTAGCGTGGACAGGGGATGGTAGTGAGCAGTTCTTC,CASSLAWTGDGSEQFF
TRBV30,TRBJ1-6,once,NA,13,TGTGCCTATTCGATGGACGGAAATTCACCCCTCCACTTT,CAYSMDGNSPLHF
TRBV19,TRBJ2-7,few,NA,15,TGTGCCAGTAGTACGAGCGCCTCCGCCTCCTACGAGCAGTACTTC,CASSTSASASYEQYF
TRBV29-1,TRBJ2-1,NA,TRBD1,13,TGCAGCGTTGACCTCCCCGGACAGGGGGTCCAGTTCTTC,CSVDLPGQGVQFF
TRBV10-3,TRBJ2-4,NA,TRBD2,17,TGTGCCATCAGTGAGTCAGGGACTAGCAGCCTCGGAAACATTCAGTACTTC,CAISESGTSSLGNIQYF
TRBV3-1,TRBJ1-4,NA,NA,15,TGTGCCAGCAGCCAAGATATACTCCAGGATGAAAAACTGTTTTTT,CASSQDILQDEKLFF
TRBV19,TRBJ1-5,NA,NA,11,TGTGCTAAGGGGGGGGATCAGCCCCAGCATTTT,CAKGGDQPQHF
TRBV28,TRBJ1-1,NA,NA,15,TGTGCCAGCAGTCCCCACAACGAAGAAAACACTGAAGCTTTCTTT,CASSPHNEENTEAFF
TRBV4-1,TRBJ1-2,NA,TRBD1,15,TGCGCCAGCAGCCTCCCCGAGACAGGGGGTTGGGGCTACACCTTC,CASSLPETGGWGYTF